Reported below is one T cell receptor (beta chain). What it binds is unknown. Treatment indicated: roughly ten-day PBMC culture with coronavirus spike peptide pools or control peptides (ViraFEST assay). Germline V gene sequence: CDR1 SGHVS, CDR2 FQNEAQ. With V trimmed by 3 bases and J by 1 base, 2 bases remained unmatched. The CDR3 consists of 14 residues. The data are from a study of vaccination and CD4 T cells after COVID-19. Oncomine TCR Beta short-read sequencing was applied to DNA from cultured CD4+ T cells. TCRdb used MiXCR to reprocess the PCR reads, holding one entry per CDR3 protein. This sample carries approximately 12,000 distinct CDR3 sequences, 75% of them seen once, and the ten largest clones take about 9.3%.

Sequencing was done on a sample of CD4+ T cells from blood, cultured in vitro. This sequence joins TRBV7-8 and TRBJ1-1, with 7 bases fitting TRBD1. The source of this sequence is a human donor who had recovered from COVID-19. The CDR3 sequence: CASSLGQQNTEAFF. DNA for the CDR3: TGTGCCAGCAGCTTGGGACAGCAGAACACTGAAGCTTTCTTT.